The clone carrying this TCR beta chain was picked up many times. As yet, its antigen is unknown. The missing CDR3 end, 3 residues past where the read stops, is filled in from the germline J gene. TCRdb keeps only in-frame clones here, not all; method: immunoSEQ multiplex PCR. This sample has more than 35,000 clones, each found more than once. The sample comes from a study of T cell clonality in common variable immunodeficiency. Germline V gene data show CDR1 as LNHDA and CDR2 as SQIVND (reference sequence). Trimming pared 7 bases from V and 3 bases from J, leaving 15 bases between. This CDR3 has 14 residues. Study-level findings and limits: Reportedly, TCR beta sequences from common variable immunodeficiency showed fewer deletions and N-nucleotide insertions. TCRbeta clonality was increased in CVID versus healthy controls. CVID subjects shared fewer TCRbeta clones than healthy controls did.

Caucasian heritage predominated among both patients and controls. This clonotype was sampled from a person aged 18 to 70 in good health. The sequenced sample consisted of peripheral blood mononuclear cells. V gene TRBV19 combines with J gene TRBJ1-1, with a tentative D call TRBD1 (5 bases). Here the CDR3 reads CASTIRRGDTEAFF. The CDR3 bases that were read are TGTGCCAGTACAATAAGACGGGGGGACACTGAA.